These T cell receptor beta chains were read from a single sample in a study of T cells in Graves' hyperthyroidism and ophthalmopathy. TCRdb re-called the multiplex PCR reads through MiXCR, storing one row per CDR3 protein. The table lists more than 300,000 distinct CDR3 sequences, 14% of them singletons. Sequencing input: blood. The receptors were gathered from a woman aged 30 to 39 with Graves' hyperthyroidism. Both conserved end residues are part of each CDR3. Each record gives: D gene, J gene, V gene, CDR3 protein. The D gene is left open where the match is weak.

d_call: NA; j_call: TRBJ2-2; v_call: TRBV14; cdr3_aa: CASSQRDITTFDTGELFF
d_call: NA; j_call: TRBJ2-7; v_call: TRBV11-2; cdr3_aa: CASSLPGGVGYEQYF
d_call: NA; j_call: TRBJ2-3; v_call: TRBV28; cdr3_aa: CASHPGAGRSTQYF
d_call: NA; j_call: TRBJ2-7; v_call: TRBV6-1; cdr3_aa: CASSFERLALISEQYF
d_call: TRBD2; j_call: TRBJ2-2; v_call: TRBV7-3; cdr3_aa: CASSLGLAGVRTGELFF
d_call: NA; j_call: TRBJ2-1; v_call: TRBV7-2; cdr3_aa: CASSLGSGPYGEQFF
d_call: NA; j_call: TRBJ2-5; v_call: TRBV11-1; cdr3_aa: CASNSPGSQETQYF
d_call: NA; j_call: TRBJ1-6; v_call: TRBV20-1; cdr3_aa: CSPLEGLRTYNSPLHF
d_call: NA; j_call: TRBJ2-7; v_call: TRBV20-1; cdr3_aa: CSASHGQGTYEQYF
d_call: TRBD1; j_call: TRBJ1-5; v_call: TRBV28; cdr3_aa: CASIDRGTGPNQPQHF
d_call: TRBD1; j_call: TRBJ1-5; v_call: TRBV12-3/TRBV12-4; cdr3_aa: CASSPWTGDPPQHF
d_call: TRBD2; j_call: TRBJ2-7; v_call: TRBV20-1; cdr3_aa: CSARAPIISGRQYEQYF
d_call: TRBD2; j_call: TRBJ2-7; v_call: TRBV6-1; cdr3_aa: CASMRGFSYEQYF
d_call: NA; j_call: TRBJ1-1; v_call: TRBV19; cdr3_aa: CASGNQKNTEAFF